This T cell receptor beta chain was obtained from a study of CD8+CD57+ T cells in acquired aplastic anemia. TCR beta VDJ and CDR3 profiles were obtained from a genomic DNA template. From the reads, TCRdb called clonotypes with MiXCR, one entry per CDR3 protein. The data show over 100,000 distinct CDR3 sequences, 40% to 45% seen once. The sequence was obtained from a human donor in good health, serving as a control. The sample taken for sequencing was sorted CD4+, CD8+, or CD8+CD57+ T cells (not recorded which) from PBMCs.

The CDR3 bases are TGTGCCAGCAGCCCTAGGGCGTCCGGCGCCGGGGAGCTGTTTTTT. Translation gives CASSPRASGAGELFF. The chain is built from TRBV7-9 and TRBJ2-2, with D unclear. Trimming removed 5 bases at V and 6 bases at J, with 16 bases between. From germline, CDR1 is SEHNR and CDR2 FQNEAQ (reference sequence). The CDR3 spans 15 residues.